The entry that follows covers one T cell receptor (beta chain) sequence. The method was immunoSEQ multiplex PCR; TCRdb's version includes in-frame clones alone and lacks a portion of them. The sample records about 130,000 clones, roughly 86% being singletons. Germline V lookup: CDR1 GTSNPN, CDR2 SVGIG (reference sequence). This CDR3 comprises 16 residues. V was shortened by 6 bases and J by 1 base, with 21 bases between the two germline ends. This sample is part of a study of blood T cell repertoires in COVID-19. Study-wide background: The United States, Italy and Spain supplied acute and convalescent COVID-19 samples. T cells, B-cell-depleted T cells, or PBMCs supplied cDNA or gDNA.

Enrolled during active infection, Seattle patients were then followed longitudinally. The chain uses TRBV30 and TRBJ1-1; TRBD1 might be the D (6 bases). The source is a woman aged 70 to 79 with COVID-19, enrolled during active disease. Material for sequencing was peripheral blood. The CDR3 spells CACQGQGLFGNTEAFF. CDR3 nucleotides: TGTGCCTGCCAAGGGCAGGGGCTTTTCGGGAACACTGAAGCTTTCTTT.